Below are 26 T cell receptor beta chains sequenced from a single sample in a study of human T cells and chemical hapten exposure. Time point indicated: patch test 1, 2 weeks after DPC sensitization. Treatment defined: therapeutic diphenylcyclopropenone sensitization with weekly scalp DPC. TCRdb reanalysed the RACE reads using MiXCR and keeps one entry per CDR3 protein. The data contain more than 100,000 distinct CDR3 sequences, around 13% of them singletons. Sequenced here: whole blood, sampled in connection with sensitization to the hapten diphenylcyclopropenone (DPC). These TCRs come from a man between 18 and 29 years old with alopecia areata. Some clones in this sample may be carry-over from other donors' samples.

Many counts were recorded for this clonotype. The chain links TRBV13 to TRBJ1-2; 8 bases map to TRBD1. The CDR3 is 16 amino acids. V dropped 5 bases and J dropped 5; count of bases not matched to a gene: 13. Per germline, CDR1 PRHDT and CDR2 FYEKMQ (reference sequence). This CDR3 is CASSPGQGLIVYGYTF. The CDR3 region has the DNA TGTGCCAGCAGCCCAGGACAGGGACTTATAGTTTATGGCTACACCTTC.

The V gene is TRBV6-5, the J gene TRBJ2-7; TRBD1 might be the D (5 bases). CDR1 and CDR2 from the germline V gene are MNHEY and SVGAGI. The CDR3 is 14 amino acids. The V end lost 5 bases, the J end lost 2 bases, and 13 bases lay between the germline ends. CDR3 sequence reads: CASSLSRETYEQYF. CDR3 DNA sequence: TGTGCCAGCAGTCTCTCCAGGGAAACCTACGAGCAGTACTTC.

The CDR3 DNA reads TGCGCCAGCAGCTTGGAGACAGCAACTAATGAAAAACTGTTTTTT. Its translation: CASSLETATNEKLFF. The rearrangement joins TRBV5-1 to TRBJ1-4; the D gene is possibly TRBD1 (5 bases). The CDR3 loop spans 15 amino acids. Deletions cut 0 bases from V and 0 bases from J, with 6 bases between. The germline CDR1 and CDR2 sequences are SGHRS and YFSETQ. The whole variable domain, filled in from reference TRBV5-1 and TRBJ1-4, reads KAGVTQTPRYLIKTRGQQVTLSCSPISGHRSVSWYQQTPGQGLQFLFEYFSETQRNKGNFPGRFSGRQFSNSRSEMNVSTLELGDSALYLCASSLETATNEKLFFGSGTQLSVL.

This clonotype was observed a few times. V is TRBV7-9 and J is TRBJ2-7; a weak D match, TRBD1 (6 bases). Germline V gene sequence: CDR1 SEHNR, CDR2 FQNEAQ (reference sequence). Trimming pared 4 bases from V and 0 bases from J, leaving 16 bases between. The length of the CDR3 is 16 residues. The CDR3 region is CASSSADRLSSYEQYF. As DNA, the CDR3 is TGTGCCAGCAGCTCCGCCGACAGGCTAAGCTCCTACGAGCAGTACTTC. The whole variable domain, filled in from reference TRBV7-9 and TRBJ2-7, reads DTGVSQNPRHKITKRGQNVTFRCDPISEHNRLYWYRQTLGQGPEFLTYFQNEAQLEKSRLLSDRFSAERPKGSFSTLEIQRTEQGDSAMYLCASSSADRLSSYEQYFGPGTRLTVT.

This clonotype was observed many times. The CDR3: CASSPLDSYGYTF. Here the CDR3 DNA reads TGTGCCAGCTCACCATTGGACAGCTATGGCTACACCTTC. The chain combines TRBV18 with TRBJ1-2, with D perhaps matching TRBD1 (6 bases). CDR3 size: 13 residues. CDR1 and CDR2 from the germline V gene are KGHSH and LQKENI. V was pared by 2 bases and J by 4 bases, with 8 bases between.

The table lists this clonotype with many counts. J is TRBJ2-6 and V is TRBV7-3; D uncertain. V was cut by 2 bases and J by 1 base, with 3 bases left in between. This CDR3 is 14 amino acids long. CDR1 and CDR2 (germline): SGHTA, FQGTGA. This CDR3 is CASSLGSGANVLTF. As DNA, the CDR3 is TGTGCCAGCAGCTTAGGGTCTGGGGCCAACGTCCTGACTTTC.

Remarks on this clonotype: The junction departs from germline at one end; a sequencing error may be responsible. The chain employs TRBV7-3 and TRBJ2-7; weak D call: TRBD1 (6 bases). CDR1 and CDR2 (germline): SGHTA, FQGTGA. The CDR3 sequence is 14 residues long. The CDR3 here is CASSLSQGPYERYF. The CDR3 DNA follows: TGTGCCAGCAGCTTATCACAGGGCCCCTACGAGCGGTACTTC.

This sequence joins TRBV19 and TRBJ1-5, with D unresolved. CDR3 length: 14 residues. CDR1 and CDR2 (germline): LNHDA, SQIVND (reference sequence). Trimming shortened V by 2 bases and J by 5 bases, and 10 bases separated the two germline ends. The CDR3 loop reads CASSISDDYQPQHF. DNA for the CDR3: TGTGCCAGTAGTATATCCGATGATTATCAGCCCCAGCATTTT.

The chain is built from TRBV20-1 and TRBJ1-3; D remains unclear. The CDR3 runs to 14 residues. Between the trimmed V and J ends, which lost 6 bases and 0 bases, there was a span of 12 bases. CDR1 is DFQATT, CDR2 SNEGSKA, per germline (reference sequence). Here the CDR3 reads CSALKAGSGNTIYF. Here the CDR3 DNA reads TGCAGTGCCCTCAAAGCGGGCTCTGGAAACACCATATATTTT.

This clonotype has a count of ten or more. This chain links TRBV7-2 with TRBJ1-1; 7 bases match TRBD1. Germline-derived CDR1 and CDR2 are SGHTA and FQGNSA. Trimming removed 5 bases from V and 0 bases from J; junction bases left unmatched: 9. The CDR3 runs 16 residues. DNA for the CDR3: TGTGCCAGCAGCAGAGGACAGGTTAACATGAACACTGAAGCTTTCTTT. Protein sequence: CASSRGQVNMNTEAFF.

This chain joins TRBV7-9 and TRBJ1-3, with TRBD1 matching 9 bases. V lost 5 bases, J lost 4 bases, and 6 bases stayed unmatched. From germline, CDR1 is SEHNR and CDR2 FQNEAQ (reference sequence). The CDR3 contains 15 residues. CDR3 in amino acids: CASSLDRGSGNTIYF. The CDR3 region has the DNA TGTGCCAGCAGCCTGGACAGGGGATCAGGAAACACCATATATTTT.

This clonotype was observed a few times. The CDR3 sequence is CASSLVGGPGDTQYF. CDR3 nucleotides: TGTGCCAGCAGTTTAGTAGGGGGCCCAGGCGATACGCAGTATTTT. V is TRBV27 and J is TRBJ2-3, with 7 bases lining up with TRBD1. Germline V lookup: CDR1 MNHEY, CDR2 SMNVEV (reference sequence). The CDR3 loop spans 15 amino acids. V lost 2 bases and J lost 6; bases outside the gene matches: 8.

The chain recombines TRBV11-2 with TRBJ1-1; a weak D match, TRBD1 (5 bases). The germline gives CDR1 SGHAT, CDR2 FQNNGV. The ends were cut back, 0 bases at V and 0 bases at J, with 11 bases in the middle. There are 16 residues in the CDR3. Here the CDR3 reads CASSLDFGGMNTEAFF. The CDR3 region has the DNA TGTGCCAGCAGCTTAGATTTTGGGGGTATGAACACTGAAGCTTTCTTT.

Many counts were recorded for this clonotype. The chain combines TRBV29-1 with TRBJ2-5; tentatively, D is TRBD2 (5 bases). The CDR3 length is 13 residues. CDR1 and CDR2 from the germline V gene are SQVTM and ANQGSEA. V was trimmed by 7 bases and J by 1 base, leaving 13 bases between them. The CDR3 DNA follows: TGCAGCGACTTACTAGAACCCCAAGAGACCCAGTACTTC. Protein sequence: CSDLLEPQETQYF.

The chain carries TRBV24-1 and TRBJ2-7; D is perhaps TRBD2 (6 bases). V dropped 7 bases and J dropped 4 bases, with 19 bases sitting between them. CDR1 is KGHDR, CDR2 SFDVKD, per germline. The length of the CDR3 is 15 residues. Here the CDR3 DNA reads TGTGCCACCAGATATGGGGAGCGGGTGATATACGAGCAGTACGTC. Its protein product is CATRYGERVIYEQYV.

This clonotype was detected only a few times. The chain recombines TRBV11-2 with TRBJ2-1; 12 nucleotides line up with TRBD1. Germline trimming cut 5 bases from V and 9 bases from J; bases unmatched to any gene: 11. Germline CDR1 reads SGHAT; CDR2 reads FQNNGV. CDR3 size: 16 residues. CDR3 residues: CASSPLTGTGGPEQFF. For the CDR3, the DNA is TGTGCCAGCAGCCCCCTAACCGGGACAGGGGGCCCTGAGCAGTTCTTC.

This clonotype turned up a few times. A junction end diverges from the germline sequence, so it may reflect a read error. The chain carries TRBV20-1 and TRBJ2-1; D gene ambiguous. This CDR3 comprises 15 residues. Germline lookup yields CDR1 DFQATT and CDR2 SNEGSKA (reference sequence). The CDR3 here is CSAGALTPQYNEQFF. CDR3 coding DNA: TGCAGTGCGGGCGCACTCACACCTCAATACAACGAGCAGTTCTTC.

The genes are TRBV7-7 and TRBJ2-2; D ambiguous. The ends were cut back, 4 bases at V and 6 bases at J, with 9 bases in the middle. Germline CDR1 reads SSHAT; CDR2 reads FNYEAQ (reference sequence). This CDR3 contains 13 residues. The CDR3 nucleotides read TGTGCCAGCAGCTCTTTGACGGCCGGGGAGCTGTTTTTT. Encoded protein: CASSSLTAGELFF.

This clonotype was detected only once. A much more abundant neighbour one base away suggests this may be a read error. The rearrangement joins TRBV5-6 to TRBJ2-1; 9 positions match TRBD1. The CDR3 runs to 17 residues. Germline CDR1 reads SGHDT; CDR2 reads YYEEEE. The CDR3 loop reads CANSLVPGTGLGDEQFF. The CDR3 bases are TGTGCCAACAGCTTGGTCCCTGGGACAGGGTTAGGAGATGAGCAGTTCTTC.

This clonotype has a count of ten or more. This chain links TRBV7-2 with TRBJ2-4, with 9 positions matching TRBD2. Germline V gene data show CDR1 as SGHTA and CDR2 as FQGNSA. The CDR3 spans 14 residues. The J segment lost 9 bases and the V segment lost 5 bases, leaving 8 bases of the junction unmatched. The CDR3 here is CASSPGTSSAIQYF. The CDR3 DNA is TGTGCCAGCAGCCCGGGGACTAGCTCGGCCATTCAGTACTTC.

A few counts support this clonotype. V gene TRBV27 combines with J gene TRBJ1-1; no clear D gene. The V gene's germline CDR1 is MNHEY and CDR2 SMNVEV (reference sequence). Between the trimmed V and J ends, which lost 5 bases and 1 base, there was a span of 8 bases. The CDR3 totals 13 residues. In nucleotides, the CDR3 is TGTGCCAGCAGTACTGTCCCGAACACTGAAGCTTTCTTT. Encoded protein: CASSTVPNTEAFF.

The chain links TRBV9 to TRBJ2-7, with 10 bases identical to TRBD2. This CDR3 spans 15 amino acids. V shed 4 bases and J 2 bases; nucleotides not matched to a gene: 6. Germline V gene sequence: CDR1 SGDLS, CDR2 YYNGEE. The CDR3 here is CASSLSGGPPYEQYF. The CDR3 bases are TGTGCCAGCAGCCTTAGCGGGGGGCCCCCCTACGAGCAGTACTTC. Looking up the rest from reference TRBV9 and TRBJ2-7 gives the full variable domain: DSGVTQTPKHLITATGQRVTLRCSPRSGDLSVYWYQQSLDQGLQFLIQYYNGEERAKGNILERFSAQQFPDLHSELNLSSLELGDSALYFCASSLSGGPPYEQYFGPGTRLTVT.

This clonotype was counted many times. This rearrangement joins TRBV7-9 to TRBJ2-3; no clear D gene. The ends were cut back, 1 base at V and 3 bases at J, with 8 bases in the middle. The CDR3 is 14 residues long. Looked up from germline, CDR1 is SEHNR and CDR2 is FQNEAQ (reference sequence). CDR3 protein: CASSLEVVTDTQYF. The CDR3, as DNA: TGTGCCAGCAGCTTAGAGGTTGTTACAGATACGCAGTATTTT.

There are many counts of this clonotype. The chain combines TRBV25-1 with TRBJ1-6; D is uncertain. The CDR3 spans 11 residues. The V gene's germline CDR1 is MGHDK and CDR2 SYGVNS. The V end was cut by 5 bases, the J end by 7 bases, with 3 bases between. The DNA for the CDR3 is TGTGCCAGCAGTAACAATTCACCCCTCCACTTT. The encoded protein is CASSNNSPLHF.

The CDR3 DNA follows: TGTGCCAGCAGTCCCCAGCGCGGGGAGCTGTTTTTT. Translating gives CASSPQRGELFF. V is TRBV14 and J is TRBJ2-2; D unresolved. Germline loops: CDR1 SGHDN, CDR2 FVKESK. Trimming took 6 bases from V and 7 from J, leaving 9 bases between them. The CDR3 loop spans 12 amino acids.

The chain employs TRBV7-8 and TRBJ2-3; tentative D call: TRBD2 (6 bases). V lost 8 bases and J 2 bases, leaving 14 bases between the germline ends. CDR3 length: 14 residues. Looked up from germline, CDR1 is SGHVS and CDR2 is FQNEAQ. CDR3 region: CASGPGVSTDTQYF. DNA for the CDR3: TGTGCCAGCGGACCGGGAGTATCCACAGATACGCAGTATTTT.